The 7 T cell receptor beta chains below were found in one sample sequenced in a study of spatial heterogeneity in lung cancer. TCRdb re-called the 5' RACE reads through MiXCR, storing one row per CDR3 protein. The sample holds around 70,000 distinct CDR3 sequences, 7.5% to 10% seen once. Stated time point: blood at routine non-recurrence follow-up after resection. The sequencing used PBMCs, collected at follow-up. These TCRs come from a female donor with early-stage non-small cell lung cancer.

This clonotype was recorded a few times. The gene calls are TRBV5-8 and TRBJ1-1; D uncertain. Looked up from germline, CDR1 is SGHTS and CDR2 is YDEGEE. Trimming left V 0 bases short and J 7 bases short, with 7 bases between. This CDR3 comprises 12 residues. CDR3 residues: CASSLVQIEAFF. CDR3 nucleotides: TGTGCCAGCAGCTTGGTCCAGATTGAAGCTTTCTTT.

In its sample, this clonotype was seen many times. The genes are TRBV10-2 and TRBJ2-7, with 7 bases fitting TRBD2. CDR1 is WSHSY and CDR2 is SAAADI in the germline V gene. The CDR3 loop spans 14 amino acids. V lost 6 bases to trimming and J lost 0 bases; unmatched junction nucleotides: 5. The CDR3 sequence is CASRDAGDSYEQYF. Here the CDR3 DNA reads TGCGCCAGCAGGGATGCGGGAGACTCCTACGAGCAGTACTTC.

This clonotype came up many times. The chain combines TRBV7-3 with TRBJ1-4, with unresolved D. CDR1 and CDR2 (germline): SGHTA, FQGTGA. This CDR3 is built from 12 residues. V lost 10 bases to trimming and J lost 7 bases, with 13 bases between them. The CDR3 bases are TGTGCCAAACCGGTGCCGGGTGAAAAACTGTTTTTT. Its protein is CAKPVPGEKLFF.

This clonotype was counted only a few times. V gene TRBV29-1 combines with J gene TRBJ1-2, with D possibly matching TRBD1 (6 bases). In germline, CDR1 is SQVTM, CDR2 ANQGSEA. CDR3 size: 11 residues. Trimming took off 5 bases at V and 8 bases at J, with 12 bases between the two ends. DNA of the CDR3: TGCAGCGTTCGAGAGGGGGAAGGCTACACCTTC. As protein: CSVREGEGYTF. Full variable domain (rest looked up from reference TRBV29-1 and TRBJ1-2): SAVISQKPSRDICQRGTSLTIQCQVDSQVTMMFWYRQQPGQSLTLIATANQGSEATYESGFVIDKFPISRPNLTFSTLTVSNMSPEDSSIYLCSVREGEGYTFGSGTRLTVV.

This clonotype was found a few times. The CDR3 DNA reads as TGTGCCAGCAGGATCCAGGGGTCAGATACGCAGTATTTT. Translation: CASRIQGSDTQYF. The chain joins TRBV27 to TRBJ2-3; TRBD1 is a possible D gene (6 bases). The CDR3 runs 13 residues. The V end lost 6 bases, the J end lost 4 bases, and 11 bases lay between the germline ends. CDR1 and CDR2 from the germline V gene are MNHEY and SMNVEV (reference sequence).

In its sample, this clonotype was seen many times. This chain uses TRBV7-6 with TRBJ2-7; TRBD1 aligns across 8 bases. This CDR3 has 16 amino acids. CDR1 and CDR2 from the germline V gene are SGHVS and FNYEAQ. J lost 0 bases, V lost 4 bases, and 8 bases had no gene match. CDR3 nucleotides: TGTGCCAGCAGCTCAGGACAGGGCACTAGCTCCTACGAGCAGTACTTC. Translated: CASSSGQGTSSYEQYF.

Remarks on this clonotype: A much bigger clone sits one base away, suggesting this may be a read error. As the CDR3 is not closed by the conserved phenylalanine or tryptophan, this likely results from a read error. The chain recombines TRBV7-9 with TRBJ2-3; 7 bases fit TRBD1. The CDR3 is 16 amino acids. V lost 2 bases, J lost 1 base, and 6 bases stayed unmatched. Germline V gives CDR1 SEHNR, CDR2 FQNEAQ (reference sequence). CDR3 in amino acids: CASSLLGQGGTDTQYL. In nucleotides, the CDR3 is TGTGCCAGCAGCTTACTTGGCCAGGGGGGCACAGATACGCAGTATCTT.